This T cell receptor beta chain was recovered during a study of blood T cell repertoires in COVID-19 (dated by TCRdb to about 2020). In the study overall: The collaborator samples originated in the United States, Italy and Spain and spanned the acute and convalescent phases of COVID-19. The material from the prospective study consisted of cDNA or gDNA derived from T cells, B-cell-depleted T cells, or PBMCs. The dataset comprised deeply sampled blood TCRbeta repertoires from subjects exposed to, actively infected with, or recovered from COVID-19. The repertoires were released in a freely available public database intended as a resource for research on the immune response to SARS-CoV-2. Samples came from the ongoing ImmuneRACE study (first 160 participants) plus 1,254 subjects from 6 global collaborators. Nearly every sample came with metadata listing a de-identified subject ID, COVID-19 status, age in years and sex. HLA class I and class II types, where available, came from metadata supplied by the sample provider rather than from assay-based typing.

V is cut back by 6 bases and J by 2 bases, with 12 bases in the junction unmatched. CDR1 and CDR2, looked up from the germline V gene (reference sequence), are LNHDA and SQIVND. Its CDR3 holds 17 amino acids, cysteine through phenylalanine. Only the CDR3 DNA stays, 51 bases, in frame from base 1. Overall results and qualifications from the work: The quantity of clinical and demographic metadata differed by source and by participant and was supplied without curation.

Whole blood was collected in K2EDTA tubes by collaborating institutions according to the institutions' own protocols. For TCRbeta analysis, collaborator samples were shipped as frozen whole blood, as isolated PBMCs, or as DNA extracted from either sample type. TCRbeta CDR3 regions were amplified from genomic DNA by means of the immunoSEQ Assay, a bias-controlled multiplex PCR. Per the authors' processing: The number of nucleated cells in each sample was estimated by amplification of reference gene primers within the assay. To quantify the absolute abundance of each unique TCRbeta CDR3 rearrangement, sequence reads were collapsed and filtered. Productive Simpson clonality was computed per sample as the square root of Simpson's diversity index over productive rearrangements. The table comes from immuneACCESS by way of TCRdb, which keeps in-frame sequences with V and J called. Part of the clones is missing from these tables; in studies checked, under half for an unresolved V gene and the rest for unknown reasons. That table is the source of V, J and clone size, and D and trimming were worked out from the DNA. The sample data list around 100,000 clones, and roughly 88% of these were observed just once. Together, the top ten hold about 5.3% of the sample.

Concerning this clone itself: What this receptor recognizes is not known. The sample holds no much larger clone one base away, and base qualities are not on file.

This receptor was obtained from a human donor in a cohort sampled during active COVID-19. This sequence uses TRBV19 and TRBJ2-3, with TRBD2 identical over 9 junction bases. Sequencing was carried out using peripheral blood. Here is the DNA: TGTGCCAGTAGAAGGGGGGCAGCGGGAGGTTCCACAGATACGCAGTATTTT. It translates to CASRRGAAGGSTDTQYF. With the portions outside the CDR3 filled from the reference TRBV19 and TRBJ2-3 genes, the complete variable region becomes DGGITQSPKYLFRKEGQNVTLSCEQNLNHDAMYWYRQDPGQGLRLIYYSQIVNDFQKGDIAEGYSVSREKKESFPLTVTSAQKNPTAFYLCASRRGAAGGSTDTQYFGPGTRLTVL.